A selection of T cell receptor beta chains follows, all from one sample in a study of graft-versus-host responses after intestinal transplantation. Method: immunoSEQ multiplex PCR; TCRdb's copy keeps in-frame clones and lacks some. There are some 39,000 clones in the sample; approximately 93% occur only once, and 3.6% lies in the top ten. The sample consisted of PBMCs, taken 734 days after intestinal transplantation. The receptors shown here come from a human patient who received an intestinal transplant, so some T cells may come from the graft donor. Both conserved end residues are part of each CDR3. A D gene is named only where the DNA matches it firmly. A clone size is listed for some rows: how often the clone was seen (once, few, many), or a class if it is expanded.

.	.	TRBJ1-5	TRBV7-9	CASILGVGRAIEPQHF	TGTGCCAGCATCCTAGGGGTTGGCAGGGCAATTGAGCCCCAGCATTTT
.	.	TRBJ2-3	TRBV7-6	CASSLGTPDTQYF	TGTGCCAGCAGCTTAGGGACCCCGGATACGCAGTATTTT
.	TRBD2	TRBJ2-3	TRBV5-1	CASSCGTSGGRCPDTQYF	TGCGCCAGCAGCTGCGGGACTAGCGGGGGGAGGTGCCCAGATACGCAGTATTTT
.	TRBD2	TRBJ2-7	TRBV6-5	CASGGTSGPYEQYF	TGTGCCAGCGGGGGGACTAGCGGACCCTACGAGCAGTACTTC
.	.	TRBJ1-4	TRBV7-9	CASSLGPGLWEKLFF	TGTGCCAGCAGCCTTGGCCCGGGACTGTGGGAAAAACTGTTTTTT
.	.	TRBJ2-3	TRBV6-5	CASSYSPPVVADTQYF	TGTGCCAGCAGTTACTCTCCCCCAGTTGTAGCAGATACGCAGTATTTT
.	TRBD1	TRBJ1-2	TRBV7-9	CASSLVGTGRNGYTF	TGTGCCAGCAGCTTAGTAGGGACAGGGAGGAATGGCTACACCTTC
.	.	TRBJ2-5	TRBV7-9	CASSSPERWTQYF	TGTGCCAGCAGCTCACCCGAGAGGTGGACCCAGTACTTC
.	TRBD2	TRBJ2-7	TRBV28	CASRRLRGEGRYEQYF	TGTGCCAGCAGGCGCCTTCGGGGGGAGGGCCGGTACGAGCAGTACTTC
.	TRBD1	TRBJ1-4	TRBV2	CASSGQGAEDEKLFF	TGTGCCAGCAGTGGACAGGGGGCGGAGGATGAAAAACTGTTTTTT
.	.	TRBJ1-5	TRBV6-5	CASSDNKGPQHF	TGTGCCAGCAGTGATAATAAAGGGCCCCAGCATTTT
.	.	TRBJ2-5	TRBV7-9	CASSLNPADQETQYF	TGTGCCAGCAGCTTAAATCCAGCGGATCAAGAGACCCAGTACTTC
.	TRBD1	TRBJ2-2	TRBV10-3	CAIRVFLPTGPANTGELFF	TGTGCCATCAGGGTCTTCCTACCGACAGGGCCCGCGAACACCGGGGAGCTGTTTTTT
.	TRBD2	TRBJ2-1	TRBV27	CASSGLAGGTYEQFF	TGTGCCAGCAGTGGACTAGCGGGAGGTACCTATGAGCAGTTCTTC
once	TRBD1	TRBJ1-5	TRBV6-4	CASSHRQGGYNQPQHF	TGTGCCAGCAGTCACAGGCAGGGGGGCTACAATCAGCCCCAGCATTTT